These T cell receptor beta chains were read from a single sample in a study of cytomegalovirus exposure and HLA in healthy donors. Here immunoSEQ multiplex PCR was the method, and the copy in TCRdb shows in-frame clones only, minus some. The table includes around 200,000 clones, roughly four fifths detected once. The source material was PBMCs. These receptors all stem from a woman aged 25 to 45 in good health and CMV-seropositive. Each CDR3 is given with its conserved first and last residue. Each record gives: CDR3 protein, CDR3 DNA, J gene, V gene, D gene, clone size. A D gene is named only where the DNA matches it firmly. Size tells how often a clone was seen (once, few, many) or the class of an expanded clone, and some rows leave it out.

CDR3: CASSALDSLNTEAFF
DNA: TGTGCCAGCTCCGCTCTGGACAGTTTGAACACTGAAGCTTTCTTT
J: TRBJ1-1
V: TRBV18
D: -
size: -

CDR3: CASSRLAGGELFF
DNA: TGTGCCAGCAGTAGACTAGCGGGTGGGGAGCTGTTTTTT
J: TRBJ2-2
V: TRBV6-1
D: TRBD2
size: -

CDR3: CASSQDYQAGYEQYF
DNA: TGCGCCAGCAGCCAAGATTATCAGGCGGGCTACGAGCAGTACTTC
J: TRBJ2-7
V: TRBV4-1
D: -
size: -

CDR3: CASSQDLPDTQYF
DNA: TGCGCCAGCAGCCAAGATCTTCCCGATACGCAGTATTTT
J: TRBJ2-3
V: TRBV4-1
D: -
size: -

CDR3: CASSYSGGWRAEQYF
DNA: TGTGCCAGCAGTTACAGTGGGGGGTGGCGAGCCGAGCAGTACTTC
J: TRBJ2-7
V: TRBV6-5
D: -
size: -

CDR3: CASSRGRGDTEAFF
DNA: TGTGCCAGCAGCAGAGGCAGGGGCGACACTGAAGCTTTCTTT
J: TRBJ1-1
V: TRBV5-4
D: -
size: few

CDR3: CASSVAGRNTEAFF
DNA: TGCGCCAGCAGCGTGGCAGGCCGAAACACTGAAGCTTTCTTT
J: TRBJ1-1
V: TRBV5-1
D: -
size: -

CDR3: CASSLGTGANTGELFF
DNA: TGTGCCAGCAGCTTAGGGACAGGGGCCAACACCGGGGAGCTGTTTTTT
J: TRBJ2-2
V: TRBV7-2
D: TRBD1
size: -

CDR3: CASSATGFSSYEQYF
DNA: TGTGCCAGCAGCGCGACAGGATTTAGCTCCTACGAGCAGTACTTC
J: TRBJ2-7
V: TRBV9
D: -
size: -

CDR3: CASSLVGRGQGRYEQYF
DNA: TGTGCCAGCAGCTTAGTGGGGAGGGGACAGGGGAGGTACGAGCAGTACTTC
J: TRBJ2-7
V: TRBV11-2
D: TRBD1
size: -

CDR3: CASSQEASGRPDNEQFF
DNA: TGCGCCAGCAGCCAAGAGGCTAGCGGGAGGCCTGACAATGAGCAGTTCTTC
J: TRBJ2-1
V: TRBV4-1
D: TRBD2
size: few

CDR3: CASSLGQINQPQHF
DNA: TGTGCCAGCAGTTTAGGGCAAATCAATCAGCCCCAGCATTTT
J: TRBJ1-5
V: TRBV28
D: -
size: -

CDR3: CAISPRDRGHEQYF
DNA: TGTGCCATCAGTCCCCGGGACAGGGGGCACGAGCAGTACTTC
J: TRBJ2-7
V: TRBV10-3
D: TRBD1
size: -

CDR3: CASSLDRSRHF
DNA: TGTGCCAGTAGTTTGGACAGGTCCCGGCATTTT
J: TRBJ1-5
V: TRBV19
D: TRBD1
size: -

CDR3: CASSSRTSENNEQFF
DNA: TGTGCCAGCAGTTCCCGGACTAGCGAGAACAATGAGCAGTTCTTC
J: TRBJ2-1
V: TRBV28
D: TRBD2
size: -

CDR3: CASSPGSGGLGEQYF
DNA: TGTGCCAGCAGTCCTGGATCCGGAGGCCTGGGGGAGCAGTACTTC
J: TRBJ2-7
V: TRBV5-8
D: -
size: -

CDR3: CASSILTAYNEQFF
DNA: TGTGCCAGTAGTATATTGACAGCCTACAATGAGCAGTTCTTC
J: TRBJ2-1
V: TRBV19
D: -
size: -

CDR3: CASSTWGEQETQYF
DNA: TGTGCCAGTAGTACTTGGGGGGAGCAAGAGACCCAGTACTTC
J: TRBJ2-5
V: TRBV19
D: -
size: -

CDR3: CASSLGGLAGLLSYEQYF
DNA: TGTGCCAGCAGTTTAGGTGGACTAGCGGGACTACTGTCCTACGAGCAGTACTTC
J: TRBJ2-7
V: TRBV27
D: TRBD2
size: -

CDR3: CASSLGTGYQETQYF
DNA: TGCGCCAGCAGCTTGGGGACAGGGTACCAAGAGACCCAGTACTTC
J: TRBJ2-5
V: TRBV5-1
D: TRBD1
size: few

CDR3: CASSLDTGYYGYTF
DNA: TGCGCCAGCAGCTTGGATACAGGGTACTATGGCTACACCTTC
J: TRBJ1-2
V: TRBV5-1
D: -
size: -

CDR3: CAISDTGTESYEQYF
DNA: TGTGCCATCAGTGACACCGGGACAGAATCCTACGAGCAGTACTTC
J: TRBJ2-7
V: TRBV10-3
D: TRBD1
size: few

CDR3: CASSLLGFLAGETGELFF
DNA: -
J: TRBJ2-2
V: TRBV7-9
D: -
size: -

CDR3: CASSDGSGYTF
DNA: TGTGCCAGCAGTGACGGGAGTGGCTACACCTTC
J: TRBJ1-2
V: TRBV6-4
D: -
size: -

CDR3: CASSYRLAGVSGEQFF
DNA: TGTGCCAGCAGCTATAGACTAGCGGGAGTTAGTGGTGAGCAGTTCTTC
J: TRBJ2-1
V: TRBV11-3
D: TRBD2
size: -

CDR3: CASSLGGETLNEQFF
DNA: TGTGCCAGCAGCTTAGGGGGGGAGACCCTCAATGAGCAGTTCTTC
J: TRBJ2-1
V: TRBV11-3
D: -
size: -

CDR3: CASSLDSLNEQFF
DNA: TGTGCCAGCAGCTTAGATTCCCTAAATGAGCAGTTCTTC
J: TRBJ2-1
V: TRBV11-3
D: -
size: -

CDR3: CASSVSAGSTDTQYF
DNA: TGTGCCAGCAGTGTCTCAGCGGGTTCCACAGATACGCAGTATTTT
J: TRBJ2-3
V: TRBV6-1
D: -
size: -

CDR3: CASSQGALARSSYNEQFF
DNA: TGTGCCAGCAGCCAAGGCGCGCTAGCCCGTAGCTCCTACAATGAGCAGTTCTTC
J: TRBJ2-1
V: TRBV4-2
D: -
size: few

CDR3: CASSQGTLQAGGSTDTQYF
DNA: TGCGCCAGCAGCCAGGGGACCCTACAGGCCGGAGGGTCCACAGATACGCAGTATTTT
J: TRBJ2-3
V: TRBV4-1
D: -
size: -

CDR3: CASSEHSNQPQHF
DNA: TGTGCCAGTTCGGAGCATAGCAATCAGCCCCAGCATTTT
J: TRBJ1-5
V: TRBV19
D: -
size: -

CDR3: CSVTVSYEQYF
DNA: TGCAGCGTTACAGTGTCCTACGAGCAGTACTTC
J: TRBJ2-7
V: TRBV29-1
D: -
size: -

CDR3: CASSQGTEAFF
DNA: TGTGCCAGCTCACAGGGGACTGAAGCTTTCTTT
J: TRBJ1-1
V: TRBV18
D: -
size: -